The rows below give T cell receptor beta chains drawn from one sample of a study of a mutant IDH1 vaccine in newly diagnosed glioma. Clones were read by immunoSEQ multiplex PCR, and TCRdb kept only the in-frame ones, dropping some. Of tens of thousands of clones listed, approximately 80% are singletons. Source: PBMCs, taken from a glioma patient treated with radiotherapy, temozolomide or both. The receptors were sampled from a man younger than 40 with glioma. Both conserved end residues are part of each CDR3. The D gene is left open where the match is weak. For some rows the clone size is stated as once, few or many, or as a class when expanded; others skip it.

TRBD1	18	TRBJ2-3	-	TRBV5-4	TGTGCCAGCAGCGGTGGACAGGGGGCGGCTCTTAGCACAGATACGCAGTATTTT	CASSGGQGAALSTDTQYF
TRBD1	16	TRBJ1-2	-	TRBV4-3	TGCGCCAGCAGCCAAGTCGTAGGACAGGGGAGCTATGGCTACACCTTC	CASSQVVGQGSYGYTF
-	15	TRBJ1-1	-	TRBV29-1	TGCAGCGTTGAAGATTTTTTAGGCAGGGGAGCTGAAGCTTTCTTT	CSVEDFLGRGAEAFF
TRBD1	15	TRBJ1-5	-	TRBV18	TGTGCCAGCTCACTCGGACAGGAGAATGGTCAGCCCCAGCATTTT	CASSLGQENGQPQHF
-	14	TRBJ1-5	-	TRBV4-1	TGCGCCAGCAGCCGACCGGGCGACGGTCAGCCCCAGCATTTT	CASSRPGDGQPQHF
-	13	TRBJ2-7	few	TRBV5-5	TGTGCCAGCAGCTCGGACGGAGGGAGCGAGCAGTACTTC	CASSSDGGSEQYF
-	16	TRBJ1-3	-	TRBV7-2	TGTGCCAGCAGCATTGGCCCGCCGAGCTCTGGAAACACCATATATTTT	CASSIGPPSSGNTIYF
-	14	TRBJ1-1	-	TRBV18	TGTGCCAGCTCACCTGTGACAGGAGGAACTGAAGCTTTCTTT	CASSPVTGGTEAFF
-	16	TRBJ2-3	-	TRBV2	TGTGCCAGCAGTCCGGGACGCCCTCGAGGCACAGATACGCAGTATTTT	CASSPGRPRGTDTQYF
-	16	TRBJ1-3	-	TRBV5-1	TGCGCCAGCAGCTTGGCTGTGGGCGTCTCTGGAAACACCATATATTTT	CASSLAVGVSGNTIYF
TRBD1	13	TRBJ2-7	-	TRBV19	TGTGCCAGTAGTTCCGGGACAGGGGGCGAGCAGTACTTC	CASSSGTGGEQYF
-	13	TRBJ2-5	-	TRBV18	TGTGCCAGCTCACAGACTAGCCAAGAGACCCAGTACTTC	CASSQTSQETQYF
-	14	TRBJ1-5	-	TRBV5-1	TGCGCCAGCAGCTTGGGTCCAGGTGGGGCGCCCCAGCATTTT	CASSLGPGGAPQHF
-	14	TRBJ1-1	few	TRBV28	TGTGCCAGCAGTCCCCCAGGGCGAAGCACTGAAGCTTTCTTT	CASSPPGRSTEAFF
-	13	TRBJ1-6	once	TRBV9	TGTGCCAGCAGCGTAGTGGGTAATTCACCCCTCCACTTT	CASSVVGNSPLHF
-	15	TRBJ1-1	-	TRBV7-2	TGTGCCAGCAGCTTAGGTTTTAACCTGAACACTGAAGCTTTCTTT	CASSLGFNLNTEAFF
TRBD2	16	TRBJ2-1	-	TRBV6-4	TGTGCCAGCAGTGACTCCGCCAGCGGGGGGGCTTATGAGCAGTTCTTC	CASSDSASGGAYEQFF
TRBD1	17	TRBJ2-3	-	TRBV5-6	TGTGCCAGCAGCTTAGAGACAGGGGGGAGTGGAACAGATACGCAGTATTTT	CASSLETGGSGTDTQYF
-	17	TRBJ1-5	-	TRBV19	TGTGCCAGTAGTATAGATAGCGCGACACTCGGGGATCAGCCCCAGCATTTT	CASSIDSATLGDQPQHF
-	14	TRBJ2-7	-	TRBV5-5	TGTGCCAGCAGCTTCGAGACAGGTGCCTACGAGCAGTACTTC	CASSFETGAYEQYF
-	12	TRBJ2-5	-	TRBV29-1	TGCAGCGCCACAGCGGCACAAGAGACCCAGTACTTC	CSATAAQETQYF
-	15	TRBJ1-5	once	TRBV6-1	TGTGCCAGCAGCGAGGACCCGGGGGGCAATCAGCCCCAGCATTTT	CASSEDPGGNQPQHF
-	13	TRBJ1-2	-	TRBV30	TGTGCCTGGAGTGCCGGGACGAACTATGGCTACACCTTC	CAWSAGTNYGYTF
TRBD1	15	TRBJ2-5	-	TRBV2	TGTGCCAGCAGTGAACAACAGGGGGCTTTCGAGACCCAGTACTTC	CASSEQQGAFETQYF
-	14	TRBJ2-1	once	TRBV7-2	TGTGCCAGCAGCTTCACTAGAGCCTACAATGAGCAGTTCTTC	CASSFTRAYNEQFF
-	14	TRBJ2-3	-	TRBV2	TGTGCCAGCAGTATGAACCCCGGCACAGATACGCAGTATTTT	CASSMNPGTDTQYF
-	19	TRBJ2-1	-	TRBV7-2	TGTGCCAGCAGCTTAGTAGGGACGGGCCGCGGGTTTTCCTACAATGAGCAGTTCTTC	CASSLVGTGRGFSYNEQFF
-	13	TRBJ1-5	-	TRBV6-5	TGTGCCAGCAGTCAGAACAGGGTCCAGCCCCAGCATTTT	CASSQNRVQPQHF
-	15	TRBJ2-7	-	TRBV19	TGTGCCAGTAGTATCGGACCCACGGCGGGCTACGAGCAGTACTTC	CASSIGPTAGYEQYF
-	13	TRBJ1-1	-	TRBV2	TGTGCCAGCAGTGAAATCGGACAGACCGAAGCTTTCTTT	CASSEIGQTEAFF
TRBD1	17	TRBJ1-6	-	TRBV7-9	TGTGCCAGCAGCCCACCCGGGGGGACAGGAGATAATTCACCCCTCCACTTT	CASSPPGGTGDNSPLHF
-	16	TRBJ2-1	-	TRBV5-4	TGTGCCAGCAGCTGGGGCAGGGGACTGTCATACAATGAGCAGTTCTTC	CASSWGRGLSYNEQFF
-	15	TRBJ2-7	-	TRBV4-1	TGCGCCAGCAGCCAAGATGGGGGGGCCCCCTACGAGCAGTACTTC	CASSQDGGAPYEQYF
-	13	TRBJ2-7	-	TRBV6-1	TGTGCCAGCAGTGCCTCCTTTTCCTACGAGCAGTACTTC	CASSASFSYEQYF
TRBD1	16	TRBJ1-1	-	TRBV5-4	TGTGCCAGCAGCGCAGTCCAGGGGGGTGGGAACACTGAAGCTTTCTTT	CASSAVQGGGNTEAFF
-	15	TRBJ2-1	-	TRBV10-3	TGTGCCATCAGGGGTTGGGGGGGCACCTACAATGAGCAGTTCTTC	CAIRGWGGTYNEQFF
-	14	TRBJ2-5	-	TRBV2	TGTGCCAGCAGTGTTTTGGCTAGTTGGGAGACCCAGTACTTC	CASSVLASWETQYF
TRBD1	15	TRBJ2-7	-	TRBV19	TGTGCCAGTAGTGAAAGACAGGGGGCCTCGACAGAGCAGTACTTC	CASSERQGASTEQYF
TRBD1	15	TRBJ2-2	-	TRBV6-1	TGTGCCAGCAGTGAACAGGGGGCGCGCACCGGGGAGCTGTTTTTT	CASSEQGARTGELFF
-	15	TRBJ2-3	once	TRBV19	TGTGCCAGTAGTAACCGGGGCCTCGCAGTGGATACGCAGTATTTT	CASSNRGLAVDTQYF
-	17	TRBJ2-6	-	TRBV30	TGTGCCTGGAGTGTAGAAGCCCGGGCCGCTGGGGCCAACGTCCTGACTTTC	CAWSVEARAAGANVLTF
-	12	TRBJ2-7	once	TRBV11-2	TGTGCCAGCAGCTCCTTTAACTACGAGCAGTACTTC	CASSSFNYEQYF